The entry below gives a single TCR beta chain sequence along with its context. With 2 bases removed from V and 9 bases from J, the gap between germline ends came to 9 bases. Germline V gene lookup returns CDR1 SGHNT and CDR2 YYREEE (reference sequence). The length of the CDR3 is 11 residues. Under the authors' procedure: How many nucleated cells were present was estimated from reference gene primer amplification. Produced via immunoSEQ multiplex PCR; TCRdb's table is partial and in-frame only. V and J calls and clone size follow that table, whereas D and trimming were derived from the DNA. The table lists 280,000 or so clones, about 80% of them singletons. The sample originates from a study of blood T cell repertoires in COVID-19.

The V gene is TRBV5-4, the J gene TRBJ2-7; tentative D call: TRBD2 (5 bases). Sequencing was performed on peripheral blood. This sequence was found in a woman between 50 and 59 years old who had recovered from COVID-19. The CDR3 sequence is CASSLSGMQYF. In DNA form, the CDR3 reads TGTGCCAGCAGCTTATCCGGGATGCAGTACTTC.